The sequence of this TCR beta chain was determined in a study of T-cell memory formation after mild COVID-19. Study conclusions and caveats: Memory sampled before infection contained some responding clones, suggesting cross-reactive memory joined.

This clonotype was found a few times. The antigen remains unidentified. TCRdb reprocessed the 5' RACE reads via MiXCR and lists one record per CDR3 protein. The sample has 180,000 or so distinct CDR3 sequences, under 20% seen once; the top ten hold 2% to 2.5%. CDR1 and CDR2 from the germline V gene are MNHEY and SMNVEV (reference sequence). The length of the CDR3 is 13 residues. Trimming stripped 8 bases from V and 3 bases from J, with 13 bases between. The clonotype was recovered from an adult woman who had mild COVID-19 (a few samples of this study predate the infection). Cell type and time point are not known. Sequencing was carried out using PBMCs or a T cell subset sorted from them (not recorded which). The rearrangement links TRBV27 to TRBJ1-1, with D perhaps matching TRBD1 (6 bases). The CDR3 nucleotides are TGTGCCAGCGGGCAACAGGGATACACTGAAGCTTTCTTT. This gives the protein CASGQQGYTEAFF.